The next 32 T cell receptor beta chains were all read from a single sample in a study of T cells after yellow fever vaccination. One entry per CDR3 protein, called by TCRdb with MiXCR from the 5' RACE reads. The sample has roughly 400,000 distinct CDR3 sequences; around 20% are singletons. The sample consisted of PBMCs, taken before the yellow fever booster vaccination. These receptors all stem from a man younger than 35 who received the YFV17D yellow fever vaccine.

The sample holds many counts of this clonotype. The chain is built from TRBV6-5 and TRBJ2-7; D gene ambiguous. V lost 0 bases, J lost 7 bases, and 4 bases lay in between. CDR3 length: 11 amino acids. The V gene's germline CDR1 is MNHEY and CDR2 SVGAGI. The CDR3 sequence is CASSYSGEQYF. CDR3 DNA sequence: TGTGCCAGCAGTTACTCGGGGGAGCAGTACTTC.

This clonotype appeared a few times. The chain carries TRBV21-1 and TRBJ1-2; the DNA was not compared with TRBD1, the D call given in the table. TRBV21-1 is flagged as a pseudogene. The CDR3 loop spans 14 amino acids. DNA for the CDR3: TGTGCCAGCAGCCCGGGACCGCTTAACTATGGCTACACCTTC. It is translated as CASSPGPLNYGYTF.

This clonotype was counted many times. The chain combines TRBV7-2 with TRBJ2-3; D perhaps matches TRBD2 (5 bases). Germline CDR1 reads SGHTA; CDR2 reads FQGNSA. V was cut by 1 base and J by 1 base, with 9 bases left in between. The CDR3 extends over 15 amino acids. DNA for the CDR3: TGTGCCAGCAGCTTAGGGACTCCCCGCACAGATACGCAGTATTTT. Translated: CASSLGTPRTDTQYF.

This clonotype was observed a few times. The chain is built from TRBV5-1 and TRBJ2-7; unclear D gene. The length of the CDR3 is 14 residues. From germline, CDR1 is SGHRS and CDR2 YFSETQ. Between the trimmed V and J ends, which lost 0 bases and 7 bases, there was a span of 14 bases. CDR3 in amino acids: CASSLGGPSGEQYV. The DNA of the CDR3 is TGCGCCAGCAGCTTGGGTGGACCCAGTGGGGAGCAGTACGTC.

A few counts support this clonotype. The chain links TRBV4-2 to TRBJ2-7; the D call may be TRBD1 or TRBD2 (6 bases each). This CDR3 is 17 amino acids long. The V end was cut by 0 bases, the J end by 3 bases, with 18 bases between. The germline V gene encodes CDR1 LGHNA and CDR2 YNFKEQ. CDR3 sequence: CASSQEGTGAFLYEQYF. The CDR3 DNA sequence: TGTGCCAGCAGCCAAGAGGGAACGGGGGCTTTCCTCTACGAGCAGTACTTC.

The CDR3 loop reads CASSPRAGANVLTF. Written as DNA, the CDR3 is TGTGCCAGCAGCCCCCGGGCTGGGGCCAACGTCCTGACTTTC. The chain is built from TRBV4-2 and TRBJ2-6; D not resolved. Germline V gives CDR1 LGHNA, CDR2 YNFKEQ. With 4 bases removed from V and 2 bases from J, the gap between germline ends came to 6 bases. The CDR3 has 14 amino acids.

This clonotype was seen only a few times. The chain recombines TRBV3-1 with TRBJ2-7, with TRBD2 matching over 9 bases. CDR1 and CDR2 (germline): LGHDT, YNNKEL (reference sequence). V shed 0 bases and J 6 bases; nucleotides not matched to a gene: 6. This CDR3 is 15 amino acids long. CDR3 sequence: CASSQDGAGLAEQYV. CDR3 nucleotide sequence: TGTGCCAGCAGCCAAGATGGGGCGGGACTAGCCGAGCAGTACGTC.

In its sample, this clonotype was seen a few times. This chain joins TRBV18 and TRBJ2-7, with 8 bases aligning to TRBD1. The V segment lost 6 bases and the J segment 2 bases; nucleotides outside the gene matches: 9. Germline loops: CDR1 KGHSH, CDR2 LQKENI. CDR3 length: 15 residues. The CDR3 DNA reads as TGTGCCAGCTCCCCAGACAGGGGAAGCCCCTACGAGCAGTACGTC. It codes for CASSPDRGSPYEQYV.

This clonotype was seen a few times. This chain joins TRBV7-2 and TRBJ2-1, with 10 bases fitting TRBD2. CDR1 SGHTA and CDR2 FQGNSA come from the germline V gene. The CDR3 sequence is 15 residues long. V trimming: 2 bases; J trimming: 8 bases; junction bases outside the gene matches: 6. Here the CDR3 DNA reads TGTGCCAGCAGCTTAAGGAGCGGGGGGGCCCATGAGCAGTTCTTC. This codes for CASSLRSGGAHEQFF. Supplemented by reference TRBV7-2 and TRBJ2-1, the full variable domain reads GAGVSQSPSNKVTEKGKDVELRCDPISGHTALYWYRQSLGQGLEFLIYFQGNSAPDKSGLPSDRFSAERTGGSVSTLTIQRTQQEDSAVYLCASSLRSGGAHEQFFGPGTRLTVL.

This CDR3 is CASSYSSSGQGNNEQFF. CDR3 DNA sequence: TGTGCCAGCAGTTACTCAAGCTCCGGACAGGGCAACAATGAGCAGTTCTTC. This chain joins TRBV6-5 and TRBJ2-1; 8 bases agree with TRBD1. The CDR3 totals 17 residues. Trimming removed 0 bases from V and 5 bases from J; junction bases left unmatched: 9. Germline CDR1 and CDR2: MNHEY and SVGAGI.

The chain joins TRBV7-2 to TRBJ1-5, with TRBD1 matching over 11 bases. CDR1 is SGHTA, CDR2 FQGNSA, per germline. Trimming took 11 bases from V and 7 from J; bases not matched to a gene: 4. The length of the CDR3 is 12 residues. The CDR3 bases are TGTGCCGTGCGGACAGGGGGCCAGCCCCAGCATTTT. Amino acid sequence: CAVRTGGQPQHF.

There are a few counts of this clonotype. The chain joins TRBV20-1 to TRBJ2-5; 7 nucleotides line up with TRBD2. This CDR3 region has 11 residues. Germline values: CDR1 DFQATT, CDR2 SNEGSKA (reference sequence). The V gene end was trimmed by 8 bases and the J gene end by 2 bases; junction bases not matched to a gene: 2. CDR3 DNA sequence: TGCAGTCAGGGAGGGCAAGAGACCCAGTACTTC. Translating gives CSQGGQETQYF.

This chain connects TRBV20-1 to TRBJ1-1, with a possible D match to TRBD1 (6 bases). Germline assignment: CDR1 DFQATT and CDR2 SNEGSKA (reference sequence). CDR3 length equals 14 residues. Trimming left V 3 bases short and J 1 base short, with 12 bases between. The CDR3 bases are TGCAGTGCTAGTCGGGACACCAAGAACACTGAAGCTTTCTTT. This codes for CSASRDTKNTEAFF.

This clonotype was picked up many times. V gene TRBV4-2 combines with J gene TRBJ2-6; D might be TRBD1 (5 bases). CDR3 length: 19 residues. The V gene's germline CDR1 is LGHNA and CDR2 YNFKEQ. Trimming stripped 0 bases from V and 0 bases from J, with 15 bases between. Here the CDR3 reads CASSQEAGSRASGANVLTF. The CDR3 region has the DNA TGTGCCAGCAGCCAAGAGGCAGGGTCCCGGGCCTCTGGGGCCAACGTCCTGACTTTC.

V gene TRBV28 combines with J gene TRBJ2-7; the match to TRBD2 covers 8 bases. CDR1 is MDHEN, CDR2 SYDVKM, per germline. Trimming cost V 8 bases and J 7 bases; bases outside gene matches: 4. This CDR3 has 11 residues. Here the CDR3 reads CASGGGGEQYV. CDR3 sequence (DNA): TGTGCCAGCGGTGGCGGGGGGGAGCAGTACGTC.

This chain uses TRBV7-8 with TRBJ2-1; D call uncertain. Germline V gene lookup returns CDR1 SGHVS and CDR2 FQNEAQ. The CDR3 loop spans 14 amino acids. V lost 4 bases to trimming and J lost 0 bases, with 7 bases between them. CDR3 DNA sequence: TGTGCCAGCAGCTGGTACCACTCCTACAATGAGCAGTTCTTC. Translated: CASSWYHSYNEQFF.

J is TRBJ2-7 and V is TRBV27; tentatively, D is TRBD1 (5 bases). The CDR3 is 13 residues long. The V and J ends lost 6 bases and 1 base respectively, with 10 bases between them. Germline-derived CDR1 and CDR2 are MNHEY and SMNVEV (reference sequence). The CDR3: CASSQGSSYEQYV. The CDR3 nucleotides read TGTGCCAGCAGCCAGGGCTCATCCTACGAGCAGTACGTC.

J is TRBJ2-7 and V is TRBV6-2 or TRBV6-3; D uncertain. This CDR3 contains 12 residues. Germline V gives CDR1 MNHEY, CDR2 SVGEGT. V dropped 4 bases and J dropped 5 bases, with 9 bases sitting between them. This CDR3 is CASSSPWDEQYV. CDR3 DNA: TGTGCCAGCAGTTCCCCGTGGGACGAGCAGTACGTC.

The chain employs TRBV28 and TRBJ1-5, with D possibly TRBD1 on 5 matching bases. The CDR3 spans 12 residues. CDR1 MDHEN and CDR2 SYDVKM come from the germline V gene. The V and J ends lost 10 bases and 6 bases respectively, with 13 bases between them. CDR3 nucleotide sequence: TGTGCCAACGGACGGGGCAGTCAGCCCCAGCATTTT. This gives the protein CANGRGSQPQHF.

This clonotype was detected a few times. CDR3 in DNA: TGTGCCAGCAGCTTTTATCAGGGGACTAGCACAGATACGCAGTATTTT. This encodes CASSFYQGTSTDTQYF. J is TRBJ2-3 and V is TRBV5-5; tentatively, D is TRBD1 or TRBD2 (6 bases each). Germline V gene data show CDR1 as SGHKS and CDR2 as YYEKEE (reference sequence). V was clipped by 2 bases and J by 0 bases, with 13 bases between them. This CDR3 has 16 amino acids.

This clonotype has just a few counts. This sequence joins TRBV12-3 or TRBV12-4 and TRBJ2-3; D may be TRBD1 (7 bases). The CDR3 is made up of 14 amino acids. V lost 3 bases to trimming and J lost 5 bases, with 12 bases between them. The CDR3 here is CASSLWQGGDTQYF. The CDR3 DNA reads TGTGCCAGCAGTTTGTGGCAGGGGGGAGATACGCAGTATTTT.

CDR3 in amino acids: CAKMGGIIGFNQPQHF. In DNA form, the CDR3 reads TGTGCCAAAATGGGAGGCATAATAGGTTTCAATCAGCCCCAGCATTTT. The chain uses TRBV12-3 or TRBV12-4 and TRBJ1-5; D ambiguous. This CDR3 has 16 amino acids. V gave up 10 bases and J gave up 3 bases, with 22 bases separating them.

In this sample, this clonotype turned up a few times. The chain recombines TRBV12-3 or TRBV12-4 with TRBJ2-1, with D perhaps TRBD1 (6 bases). The CDR3 length is 15 residues. With 7 bases removed from V and 4 bases from J, the gap between germline ends came to 17 bases. The CDR3 DNA reads TGTGCCAGCACCCGAGGGACATCACTTTACAATGAGCAGTTCTTC. Residues: CASTRGTSLYNEQFF.

This clonotype was seen more than once but under ten times. The V gene is TRBV7-2, the J gene TRBJ1-5, with D unresolved. The V gene lost 3 bases and the J gene lost 4 bases, with 7 bases spanning the gap. Germline V gene sequence: CDR1 SGHTA, CDR2 FQGNSA. CDR3 size: 13 residues. In nucleotides, the CDR3 is TGTGCCAGCAGCTTCATACATAATCAGCCCCAGCATTTT. The encoded protein is CASSFIHNQPQHF. Full variable domain (rest looked up from reference TRBV7-2 and TRBJ1-5): GAGVSQSPSNKVTEKGKDVELRCDPISGHTALYWYRQSLGQGLEFLIYFQGNSAPDKSGLPSDRFSAERTGGSVSTLTIQRTQQEDSAVYLCASSFIHNQPQHFGDGTRLSIL.

This clonotype was counted only a few times. The gene calls are TRBV20-1 and TRBJ2-3; tentatively, D is TRBD1 or TRBD2 (5 bases each). This CDR3 is 14 amino acids long. The germline V gene has CDR1 DFQATT and CDR2 SNEGSKA (reference sequence). V was cut by 8 bases and J by 2 bases, with 17 bases left in between. CDR3 sequence: CSLRSGTTTDTQYF. The CDR3 region has the DNA TGCAGTCTAAGGTCCGGGACCACCACAGATACGCAGTATTTT.

The chain is built from TRBV12-3 or TRBV12-4 and TRBJ2-1; tentatively, D is TRBD2 (5 bases). V was shortened by 6 bases and J by 2 bases, with 11 bases between the two germline ends. The CDR3 consists of 14 residues. CDR3 loop: CASSLGDAYNEQFF. The CDR3 DNA reads TGTGCCAGCAGCCTGGGAGACGCCTACAATGAGCAGTTCTTC.

This rearrangement joins TRBV5-1 to TRBJ1-5; no clear D gene. The CDR3 covers 16 residues. V lost 0 bases to trimming and J lost 3 bases, with 13 bases between them. The V gene's germline CDR1 is SGHRS and CDR2 YFSETQ. The CDR3 here is CASSLVPGGINQPQHF. The CDR3 DNA sequence: TGCGCCAGCAGCTTGGTCCCGGGAGGGATCAATCAGCCCCAGCATTTT.

This sequence joins TRBV20-1 and TRBJ1-2; possible D gene TRBD1, 5 bases. CDR3 length equals 14 residues. Germline loops: CDR1 DFQATT, CDR2 SNEGSKA (reference sequence). Trimming left V 6 bases short and J 4 bases short, with 18 bases between. The CDR3 sequence: CSAKQSGAFYGYTF. The CDR3 DNA follows: TGCAGTGCGAAGCAGTCCGGGGCCTTCTATGGCTACACCTTC.

There are a few counts of this clonotype. The rearrangement links TRBV27 to TRBJ1-1; D might be TRBD1 (5 bases). The CDR3 has 16 residues. Germline V gene lookup returns CDR1 MNHEY and CDR2 SMNVEV (reference sequence). V lost 6 bases and J 1 base, leaving 18 bases between the germline ends. The CDR3 DNA follows: TGTGCCAGCAGCATCAGGTATGGGGCTGCGAACACTGAAGCTTTCTTT. It encodes CASSIRYGAANTEAFF.

This clonotype occurred a few times. The chain uses TRBV15 and TRBJ1-5; TRBD1 might be the D (5 bases). Trimming stripped 1 base from V and 5 bases from J, with 15 bases between. Germline values: CDR1 LNHNV, CDR2 YYDKDF (reference sequence). CDR3 size: 16 residues. This CDR3 is CATSRAPRLGDQPQHF. As DNA, the CDR3 is TGTGCCACCAGCAGAGCCCCTAGGCTGGGGGATCAGCCCCAGCATTTT. Looking up the rest from reference TRBV15 and TRBJ1-5 gives the full variable domain: DAMVIQNPRYQVTQFGKPVTLSCSQTLNHNVMYWYQQKSSQAPKLLFHYYDKDFNNEADTPDNFQSRRPNTSFCFLDIRSPGLGDTAMYLCATSRAPRLGDQPQHFGDGTRLSIL.

This chain links TRBV11-2 with TRBJ2-7; D might be TRBD1 (6 bases). V dropped 5 bases and J dropped 3 bases, with 14 bases sitting between them. This CDR3 has 14 residues. CDR1 SGHAT and CDR2 FQNNGV come from the germline V gene. The CDR3 loop is CASSDNRAFYEQYF. Written as DNA, the CDR3 is TGTGCCAGCAGCGATAACAGGGCCTTCTACGAGCAGTACTTC.

The chain employs TRBV7-2 and TRBJ2-6; no clear D gene. Per germline, CDR1 SGHTA and CDR2 FQGNSA. V lost 8 bases, J lost 1 base, and 15 bases lay in between. This CDR3 is built from 16 residues. The CDR3 sequence: CASGVSFGSGANVLTF. The DNA of the CDR3 is TGTGCCAGCGGAGTATCCTTTGGGTCTGGGGCCAACGTCCTGACTTTC.